Listed here are 17 T cell receptor beta chains from one sample, sequenced in a study of response to subunit inactivated influenza vaccine. TCRdb recomputed calls from the RT-PCR reads with MiXCR, one row per CDR3 protein. The data contain 600,000 to 850,000 distinct CDR3 sequences, less than 15% of them singletons. The material was PBMCs from blood, obtained about 14 days before vaccination. Every receptor here comes from a man over 45 who received an inactivated influenza vaccine.

There are a few counts of this clonotype. V usage is TRBV9 and J usage is TRBJ2-7; weak D call: TRBD2 (6 bases). This CDR3 has 14 residues. Trimming took off 5 bases at V and 2 bases at J, with 14 bases between the two ends. From germline, CDR1 is SGDLS and CDR2 YYNGEE. This chain's CDR3 is CASSMGGTTYEQYF. The DNA for the CDR3 is TGTGCCAGCAGTATGGGGGGAACCACCTACGAGCAGTACTTC.

This clonotype occurred a few times. The chain has TRBV6-5 and TRBJ1-2; maybe TRBD1 (6 bases). Germline values: CDR1 MNHEY, CDR2 SVGAGI. The V end was cut by 0 bases, the J end by 7 bases, with 12 bases between. The CDR3 loop spans 14 amino acids. Here the CDR3 reads CASSYSSGAGGYTF. The DNA of the CDR3 is TGTGCCAGCAGTTACTCGTCGGGGGCGGGTGGCTACACCTTC.

The sample holds a few counts of this clonotype. The chain couples TRBV6-2 or TRBV6-3 to TRBJ2-2; D is perhaps TRBD2 (5 bases). In germline, CDR1 is MNHEY, CDR2 SVGEGT. Trimming left V 7 bases short and J 0 bases short, with 12 bases between. CDR3 size: 15 residues. The CDR3 loop is CASTDEGTNTGELFF. The CDR3 DNA reads as TGTGCCAGCACGGATGAGGGAACGAACACCGGGGAGCTGTTTTTT.

The rearrangement links TRBV14 to TRBJ2-5, with D perhaps matching TRBD1 or TRBD2 (5 bases each). From germline, CDR1 is SGHDN and CDR2 FVKESK. The CDR3 is 15 residues long. Trimming took off 4 bases at V and 4 bases at J, with 16 bases between the two ends. The CDR3 sequence: CASSPGTLVAETQYF. The CDR3 nucleotides are TGTGCCAGCAGCCCCGGGACCCTCGTGGCAGAGACCCAGTACTTC.

In its sample, this clonotype was seen a few times. DNA for the CDR3: TGTGCCAGCAGTCCCGGGACTAGCGGGAGACACAATGAGCAGTTCTTC. This sequence encodes CASSPGTSGRHNEQFF. The chain links TRBV27 to TRBJ2-1, with 14 bases matching TRBD2. Trimming removed 5 bases from V and 5 bases from J; junction bases left unmatched: 5. The CDR3 is made up of 16 amino acids. Germline assignment: CDR1 MNHEY and CDR2 SMNVEV (reference sequence).

This clonotype was counted a few times. J is TRBJ1-3 and V is TRBV5-1; D ambiguous. Per germline, CDR1 SGHRS and CDR2 YFSETQ. The germline V and J ends were trimmed by 3 bases and 0 bases, with 10 bases remaining between them. The CDR3 sequence is 15 residues long. The CDR3, as DNA: TGCGCCAGCAGCTCTGGAGGGAGCTCTGGAAACACCATATATTTT. This encodes CASSSGGSSGNTIYF.

This rearrangement joins TRBV20-1 to TRBJ2-6; D unclear. The CDR3 has 13 residues. CDR1 and CDR2 from the germline V gene are DFQATT and SNEGSKA (reference sequence). Deletions cut 3 bases from V and 2 bases from J, with 5 bases between. The CDR3 DNA reads as TGCAGTGCTAGGCACGCTGGGGCCAACGTCCTGACTTTC. The encoded protein is CSARHAGANVLTF.

This clonotype came up a few times. The chain employs TRBV4-3 and TRBJ2-7; D not resolved. V was shortened by 0 bases and J by 5 bases, with 20 bases between the two germline ends. Looked up from germline, CDR1 is LGHNA and CDR2 is YSLEER. This CDR3 comprises 17 residues. The CDR3 nucleotides are TGCGCCAGCAGCCAAGATATAACATCCCATTCCCCCGACGAGCAGTACTTC. It yields the protein CASSQDITSHSPDEQYF.

This clonotype was observed a few times. Here the CDR3 DNA reads TGTGCCAGCAGTCTTTACGGAGGGCAGCCCCAGCATTTT. Translation: CASSLYGGQPQHF. V is TRBV2 and J is TRBJ1-5; no clear D. Trimming took 5 bases from V and 7 from J, leaving 12 bases between them. CDR3 size: 13 residues. The V gene's germline CDR1 is SNHLY and CDR2 FYNNEI.

This clonotype came up a few times. The chain is built from TRBV6-2 or TRBV6-3 and TRBJ2-2; the D gene is possibly TRBD1 (5 bases). This CDR3 has 15 amino acids. Germline V CDR1 and CDR2: MNHEY, SVGEGT. Trimming stripped 6 bases from V and 4 bases from J, with 15 bases between. The chain's CDR3 is CASSRSKRGTGELFF. The CDR3 coding sequence is TGTGCCAGCAGCCGGTCTAAAAGGGGCACCGGGGAGCTGTTTTTT.

This clonotype was counted between two and nine times. The gene calls are TRBV29-1 and TRBJ2-1; 7 bases line up with TRBD2. CDR1 and CDR2 (germline): SQVTM, ANQGSEA. The CDR3 extends over 14 amino acids. V lost 7 bases, J lost 8 bases, and 14 bases stayed unmatched. CDR3 bases: TGCAGCGGCGGAGTAGGCGGGAGTGGGGATGAGCAGTTCTTC. Its protein product is CSGGVGGSGDEQFF.

This chain connects TRBV7-9 to TRBJ2-7, with D perhaps matching TRBD2 (6 bases). This CDR3 is built from 13 residues. The germline V gene has CDR1 SEHNR and CDR2 FQNEAQ (reference sequence). Trimming removed 3 bases from V and 5 bases from J, with 11 bases in between. Written as DNA, the CDR3 is TGTGCCAGCAGCTTTGCGGGGATGCACGAGCAGTACTTC. The encoded protein is CASSFAGMHEQYF.

This clonotype occurred many times. The J gene is TRBJ2-7, the V gene TRBV7-9; tentative D call: TRBD2 (5 bases). V was clipped by 5 bases and J by 3 bases, with 8 bases between them. CDR1 is SEHNR and CDR2 is FQNEAQ in the germline V gene (reference sequence). This CDR3 comprises 12 residues. CDR3 protein: CASSETNYEQYF. The CDR3 nucleotides are TGTGCCAGCAGCGAGACTAACTACGAGCAGTACTTC.

This clonotype was counted a few times. The rearrangement joins TRBV27 to TRBJ1-1, with D possibly TRBD1 on 6 matching bases. Germline CDR1 reads MNHEY; CDR2 reads SMNVEV (reference sequence). The V gene lost 0 bases and the J gene lost 3 bases, with 11 bases spanning the gap. The length of the CDR3 is 15 residues. The CDR3 reads CASSLSSGADTEAFF. The DNA for the CDR3 is TGTGCCAGCAGTTTATCGTCAGGGGCAGACACTGAAGCTTTCTTT.

Regarding this clonotype: A much larger clone lies one base from this, so it may be a read error. V gene TRBV20-1 combines with J gene TRBJ2-7; no clear D gene. Germline V CDR1 and CDR2: DFQATT, SNEGSKA (reference sequence). The CDR3 covers 12 residues. The CDR3: CSARDISYEPYF. CDR3 bases: TGCAGTGCTAGAGACATATCCTACGAGCCGTACTTC.

The sample holds a few counts of this clonotype. The chain uses TRBV20-1 and TRBJ2-4, with D possibly matching TRBD1 (5 bases). The germline V gene encodes CDR1 DFQATT and CDR2 SNEGSKA (reference sequence). Trimming removed 7 bases at V and 0 bases at J, with 16 bases between. The CDR3 runs to 15 residues. DNA of the CDR3: TGCAGTGGGGGTTACAGGTTACTAGCCAAAAACATTCAGTACTTC. This translates into CSGGYRLLAKNIQYF.

This clonotype has only a few counts. This rearrangement joins TRBV30 to TRBJ1-5; unclear D gene. The V end was cut by 3 bases, the J end by 2 bases, with 8 bases between. Germline V gene data show CDR1 as GTSNPN and CDR2 as SVGIG (reference sequence). The CDR3 loop spans 13 amino acids. Here the CDR3 DNA reads TGTGCCTGGAGCGACCGTGGCAATCAGCCCCAGCATTTT. It encodes CAWSDRGNQPQHF. Together with reference TRBV30 and TRBJ1-5, the CDR3 gives the full variable domain: SQTIHQWPATLVQPVGSPLSLECTVEGTSNPNLYWYRQAAGRGLQLLFYSVGIGQISSEVPQNLSASRPQDRQFILSSKKLLLSDSGFYLCAWSDRGNQPQHFGDGTRLSIL.